Shown below are 21 T cell receptor beta chains from a single sample sequenced in a study of blood T cells in healthy people across ages. Next came a second PCR, run for about 6 to 12 cycles, which used a sample-barcoded 5' primer along with a J-beta primer mix. TCRdb re-analysed the 5' RACE reads in MiXCR, keeping a single row per CDR3 protein. Among some 930,000 distinct CDR3 sequences, 25% to 35% were seen once, and the ten largest hold around 9.6%. The sample was also linked to a second study, of T cells of mothers and their children.

The sequenced material came from blood. The receptors derive from a woman aged 40-49 years in good health.

The CDR3 DNA sequence: TGCGCCAGCAGCCGCGTACTAGCGGGGGGGACAGATACGCAGTATTTT. Protein sequence: CASSRVLAGGTDTQYF. The V call is TRBV4-1, the J call TRBJ2-3, with 13 nucleotides matching TRBD2. The V and J ends lost 4 bases and 3 bases, in that order; junction bases with no gene match: 4. Germline CDR1 is MGHRA and CDR2 is YSYEKL. The CDR3 contains 16 residues.

The chain carries TRBV2 and TRBJ1-2; D gene ambiguous. The CDR3 has 13 residues. V lost 3 bases and J lost 2, with 7 bases in between. Germline V gives CDR1 SNHLY, CDR2 FYNNEI. This chain's CDR3 is CASSDPLNYGYTF. The CDR3 nucleotides read TGTGCCAGCAGTGACCCGTTGAACTATGGCTACACCTTC.

This clonotype has only a few counts. Just one base apart from a much larger clone, this may be a read error. The chain couples TRBV5-6 to TRBJ1-1, with D unresolved. This CDR3 is 15 amino acids long. Germline CDR1 and CDR2: SGHDT and YYEEEE. CDR3: CAGSLFSLEDTEAFF. CDR3 sequence (DNA): TGTGCCGGCAGCTTATTCAGCCTGGAGGACACTGAAGCTTTCTTT.

This clonotype has only a few counts. The chain couples TRBV20-1 to TRBJ1-1; TRBD1 might be the D (6 bases). Germline assignment: CDR1 DFQATT and CDR2 SNEGSKA (reference sequence). V was pared by 0 bases and J by 6 bases, with 23 bases between. The CDR3 covers 17 residues. CDR3 protein: CSAREVAGDRTWPEAFF. The CDR3 nucleotides read TGCAGTGCTAGAGAGGTTGCAGGGGATAGGACGTGGCCTGAAGCTTTCTTT.

The chain uses TRBV3-1 and TRBJ2-7, with a possible D match to TRBD2 (6 bases). Germline loops: CDR1 LGHDT, CDR2 YNNKEL (reference sequence). V was clipped by 0 bases and J by 4 bases, with 19 bases between them. The CDR3 runs to 17 residues. CDR3: CASSQDRDSFGGYEQYF. DNA for the CDR3: TGTGCCAGCAGCCAAGATAGGGACTCTTTTGGGGGTTACGAGCAGTACTTC.

This clonotype was seen more than once but under ten times. CDR3 amino acids: CASSQVQAYGYTF. The CDR3 bases are TGTGCCAGCAGCCAAGTCCAGGCCTATGGCTACACCTTC. The rearrangement links TRBV14 to TRBJ1-2; D ambiguous. Germline CDR1 SGHDN, CDR2 FVKESK. V gave up 1 base and J gave up 4 bases, with 7 bases separating them. This CDR3 has 13 amino acids.

This clonotype was seen a few times. The chain has TRBV7-8 and TRBJ1-5, with 8 nucleotides matching TRBD1. There are 18 residues in the CDR3. The J segment lost 3 bases and the V segment lost 0 bases, leaving 10 bases of the junction unmatched. Per the germline V gene, CDR1 is SGHVS and CDR2 is FQNEAQ. CDR3 region: CASSLAGNRGGYNQPQHF. As DNA, the CDR3 is TGTGCCAGCAGCTTAGCGGGGAACAGGGGGGGATACAATCAGCCCCAGCATTTT.

The chain carries TRBV19 and TRBJ1-1; D possibly corresponds to TRBD1 (5 bases). Between the trimmed V and J ends, which lost 6 bases and 0 bases, there was a span of 11 bases. Germline assignment: CDR1 LNHDA and CDR2 SQIVND (reference sequence). This CDR3 region has 14 residues. The DNA of the CDR3 is TGTGCCAGTAGGTGGGGCAGCATGAACACTGAAGCTTTCTTT. Protein: CASRWGSMNTEAFF.

This clonotype came up a few times. The rearrangement links TRBV24-1 to TRBJ2-2; 7 nucleotides agree with TRBD1. The CDR3 loop spans 15 amino acids. V dropped 1 base and J dropped 6; count of bases not matched to a gene: 4. In germline, CDR1 is KGHDR, CDR2 SFDVKD. CDR3 loop: CATSDFGQGAGELFF. CDR3 coding DNA: TGTGCCACCAGTGATTTTGGGCAGGGGGCCGGGGAGCTGTTTTTT.

As regards this clonotype: A read error may produce the germline difference seen at one junction end. The V gene is TRBV5-5, the J gene TRBJ2-1; no reliable D call. There are 15 residues in the CDR3. Germline assignment: CDR1 SGHKS and CDR2 YYEKEE (reference sequence). The CDR3 DNA follows: TGTGCCAGCAGCTTGCAGATAGGGCACTACAATGAGCAGTTCTTT. The encoded protein is CASSLQIGHYNEQFF. The full variable domain, rest sourced from reference TRBV5-5 and TRBJ2-1, is DAGVTQSPTHLIKTRGQQVTLRCSPISGHKSVSWYQQVLGQGPQFIFQYYEKEERGRGNFPDRFSARQFPNYSSELNVNALLLGDSALYLCASSLQIGHYNEQFFGPGTRLTVL.

This clonotype was picked up many times. The rearrangement links TRBV9 to TRBJ2-3; TRBD1 is a possible D gene (7 bases). The CDR3 is made up of 16 amino acids. In germline, CDR1 is SGDLS, CDR2 YYNGEE. Trimming took off 0 bases at V and 3 bases at J, with 14 bases between the two ends. In nucleotides, the CDR3 is TGTGCCAGCAGCGTAGTCCCAGGGGGGTTTACAGATACGCAGTATTTT. Encoded protein: CASSVVPGGFTDTQYF. Based on the CDR3 plus reference TRBV9 and TRBJ2-3, the full variable domain is DSGVTQTPKHLITATGQRVTLRCSPRSGDLSVYWYQQSLDQGLQFLIQYYNGEERAKGNILERFSAQQFPDLHSELNLSSLELGDSALYFCASSVVPGGFTDTQYFGPGTRLTVL.

The chain has TRBV20-1 and TRBJ1-5, with 7 bases identical to TRBD1. Germline V gene data show CDR1 as DFQATT and CDR2 as SNEGSKA (reference sequence). The trim removed 6 bases at V and 2 bases at J, leaving 7 bases unmatched. The CDR3 has 14 residues. CDR3 sequence: CSARRQGGNQPQHF. The CDR3 DNA reads as TGCAGTGCACGACGACAGGGCGGCAATCAGCCCCAGCATTTT.

V and J are TRBV7-2 and TRBJ1-4; unclear D gene. CDR3 length: 15 amino acids. V shed 1 base and J shed 10 bases, with 16 bases lying between them. Germline V gene lookup returns CDR1 SGHTA and CDR2 FQGNSA. The CDR3: CASSLVAFDVGKLFF. In DNA form, the CDR3 reads TGTGCCAGCAGCTTAGTAGCTTTCGACGTCGGAAAACTGTTTTTT.

The sample holds many counts of this clonotype. The chain carries TRBV5-6 and TRBJ1-2; no clear D gene. Germline lookup yields CDR1 SGHDT and CDR2 YYEEEE. The CDR3 runs to 13 residues. The V and J ends lost 6 bases and 5 bases respectively, with 14 bases between them. For the CDR3, the DNA is TGTGCCAGCACCAATCGGGAAAAGTATGGCTACACCTTC. This translates into CASTNREKYGYTF.

In this sample, this clonotype turned up many times. The CDR3 loop reads CATMKGERQETQYF. The DNA of the CDR3 is TGTGCCACCATGAAAGGTGAACGACAAGAGACCCAGTACTTC. The V gene is TRBV24-1, the J gene TRBJ2-5, with D uncertain. Germline V gives CDR1 KGHDR, CDR2 SFDVKD. The CDR3 is 14 residues long. Trimming shortened V by 8 bases and J by 2 bases, and 14 bases separated the two germline ends.

Only a few counts were recorded for this clonotype. A read error may explain this, as a much larger clone is one base away. The chain is built from TRBV20-1 and TRBJ1-2, with D unclear. Germline CDR1 and CDR2: DFQATT and SNEGSKA (reference sequence). The CDR3 is made up of 11 amino acids. V was pared by 4 bases and J by 2 bases, with 5 bases between. The CDR3 spells CSATENYGYTF. CDR3 nucleotide sequence: TGCAGTGCTACAGAAAACTATGGCTACACCTTC.

This clonotype has at least ten counts. The chain employs TRBV7-8 and TRBJ2-1, with D perhaps being TRBD1 or TRBD2 (5 bases each). V lost 2 bases and J 5 bases, leaving 16 bases between the germline ends. Germline V gene sequence: CDR1 SGHVS, CDR2 FQNEAQ. The CDR3 sequence is 16 residues long. CDR3 region: CASSLSIGGGNNEQFF. The CDR3 region has the DNA TGTGCCAGCAGCTTATCGATAGGTGGGGGAAACAATGAGCAGTTCTTC.

This clonotype was seen repeatedly, ten times or more. The chain is built from TRBV7-2 and TRBJ2-7, with 8 nucleotides matching TRBD1. CDR3 length: 15 amino acids. The V gene end was trimmed by 5 bases and the J gene end by 3 bases; junction bases not matched to a gene: 9. Germline V gene sequence: CDR1 SGHTA, CDR2 FQGNSA. CDR3 DNA sequence: TGTGCCAGCAGCACCACCGGGACAGGCCACTACGAGCAGTACTTC. As protein: CASSTTGTGHYEQYF.

The chain is built from TRBV28 and TRBJ2-3; D may match TRBD1 or TRBD2 (6 bases each). The CDR3 extends over 20 amino acids. CDR1 and CDR2 (germline): MDHEN, SYDVKM. V shed 5 bases and J shed 7 bases, with 34 bases lying between them. CDR3 DNA: TGTGCCAGCAGTCCCAGGAGGGGGTCCTCCCTCAGAGAACCTGTATATACGCAGTATTTT. Protein: CASSPRRGSSLREPVYTQYF.

This clonotype was observed at least ten times. This chain links TRBV20-1 with TRBJ1-1; 8 nucleotides align to TRBD1. This CDR3 region has 16 residues. Germline V CDR1 and CDR2: DFQATT, SNEGSKA (reference sequence). J was trimmed by 0 bases and V by 0 bases; bases with no gene match: 6. The CDR3 loop reads CSARETGVVMNTEAFF. The CDR3 region has the DNA TGCAGTGCTAGAGAGACAGGGGTGGTAATGAACACTGAAGCTTTCTTT.

The chain is built from TRBV20-1 and TRBJ2-1, with unresolved D. CDR1 is DFQATT, CDR2 SNEGSKA, per germline (reference sequence). CDR3 length: 13 amino acids. Trimming stripped 3 bases from V and 12 bases from J, with 18 bases between. The CDR3 protein is CSARASVGLRQFF. Written as DNA, the CDR3 is TGCAGTGCTAGGGCCTCGGTCGGGCTCAGGCAGTTCTTC.